The subject of this entry is one TCR beta chain. Its antigen is as yet unknown. Here immunoSEQ multiplex PCR was the method, and the copy in TCRdb shows in-frame clones only, minus some. The table includes about 1 million clones, around 78% detected once. This sample was taken from a study of shared clonotypes between healthy human individuals. Points from the study as a whole: Sharing across a handful of donors was seen in around 5.1% of naive CD4 clonotypes.

V gave up 5 bases and J gave up 2 bases; unmatched junction bases: 7. CDR3 size: 15 residues. Germline-derived CDR1 and CDR2 are MDHEN and SYDVKM. All donors qualified as healthy HIV-negative adults and had experienced no recent acute infections or vaccinations. The chain joins TRBV28 to TRBJ2-5, with 8 positions matching TRBD2. This clonotype was obtained from a man between 18 and 29 years old in good health. Some clones in this sample may be carry-over from other donors' samples. Specimen: memory CD4+ T cells from PBMCs. This sample's subset: CD45RA-negative fraction. CDR3 protein: CASSGGGRLQETQYF. The CDR3 DNA sequence: TGTGCCAGCAGTGGCGGGGGGCGGCTTCAAGAGACCCAGTACTTC.